A selection of T cell receptor beta chains follows, all from one sample in a study of CD8 T cells in Susac syndrome. TCRdb passed the immunoSEQ multiplex PCR reads through MiXCR, listing each CDR3 protein once. The sample includes about 300,000 distinct CDR3 sequences, 75% to 85% of them seen just once. The material sequenced was CD8+ T cells from PBMCs. All receptors derive from a human donor with multiple sclerosis. Each CDR3 is given with its conserved first and last residue. The D gene is left open where the match is weak. Some rows mark clone size as missing; the rest say once, few, many or name a class of expanded clone.

>.|TRBJ1-2|.|TRBV7-9
CASSPGRDGYTF
TGTGCCAGCAGCCCGGGACGTGACGGCTACACCTTC
>.|TRBJ2-7|once|TRBV19
CASSSGPSGEQYF
TGTGCCAGTAGTTCCGGGCCCTCGGGCGAGCAGTACTTC
>.|TRBJ2-7|.|TRBV7-9
CASSLELGRPYEQYF
TGTGCCAGCAGCTTAGAGCTGGGGCGCCCCTACGAGCAGTACTTC
>.|TRBJ2-3|.|TRBV12-3/TRBV12-4
CASTPDTQYF
TGTGCCAGCACCCCAGATACGCAGTATTTT
>TRBD2|TRBJ2-1|.|TRBV3-1
CASSVGLAGALIYNEQFF
TGTGCCAGCAGCGTCGGACTAGCGGGAGCCCTAATCTACAATGAGCAGTTCTTC
>TRBD2|TRBJ2-5|.|TRBV9
CASSGTSGSTLLTETQYF
TGTGCCAGCAGCGGCACTAGCGGGAGTACGTTGTTGACGGAGACCCAGTACTTC
>TRBD2|TRBJ2-2|.|TRBV30
CAWAILAGETGELFF
TGTGCCTGGGCTATACTAGCGGGAGAAACCGGGGAGCTGTTTTTT
>TRBD2|TRBJ2-7|.|TRBV30
CAWREYIAGVGEQYF
TGTGCCTGGAGGGAATATATAGCGGGAGTGGGAGAGCAGTACTTC
>.|TRBJ1-4|.|TRBV7-9
CASSHARQTEKLFF
TGTGCCAGCAGCCATGCGAGGCAAACGGAAAAACTGTTTTTT
>.|TRBJ2-5|.|TRBV4-2
CASSPIGAVAEETQYF
TGTGCCAGCAGCCCGATTGGGGCGGTGGCGGAAGAGACCCAGTACTTC
>TRBD1|TRBJ1-5|.|TRBV27
CASSTHRDSYSNQPQHF
TGTGCCAGCAGTACACACCGGGACAGTTATAGCAATCAGCCCCAGCATTTT
>.|TRBJ2-2|.|TRBV29-1
CSVEDGNSPNTGELFF
TGCAGCGTTGAAGATGGAAACAGCCCGAACACCGGGGAGCTGTTTTTT
>.|TRBJ1-2|.|TRBV12-3/TRBV12-4
CASSPLFSLGYTF
TGTGCCAGCAGTCCCCTATTCAGTCTCGGCTACACCTTC
>.|TRBJ2-4|.|TRBV6-2/TRBV6-3
CASSYQGMGSKNIQYF
TGTGCCAGCAGTTACCAGGGAATGGGGAGCAAAAACATTCAGTACTTC
>.|TRBJ2-1|.|TRBV15
CATSRGQTNEQFF
TGTGCCACCAGCAGAGGGCAGACTAATGAGCAGTTCTTC
>.|TRBJ2-1|once|TRBV23-1
CASSQSPKFFAYNEQFF
TGCGCCAGCAGTCAATCCCCCAAATTTTTCGCCTACAATGAGCAGTTCTTC
>TRBD2|TRBJ2-1|.|TRBV11-2
CASSYELAGGPHNEQFF
TGTGCCAGCAGCTACGAACTAGCGGGAGGGCCCCACAATGAGCAGTTCTTC
>TRBD2|TRBJ2-1|.|TRBV9
CASRPSGNNEQFF
TGTGCCAGCAGGCCGAGCGGGAACAATGAGCAGTTCTTC
>.|TRBJ1-1|once|TRBV27
CASSFGAGTEAFF
TGTGCCAGCAGTTTCGGGGCTGGGACTGAAGCTTTCTTT
>.|TRBJ1-2|.|TRBV11-2
CASSLGGTALLGYTF
TGTGCCAGCAGCTTAGGCGGGACGGCCCTATTAGGCTACACCTTC
>TRBD2|TRBJ2-7|.|TRBV6-2/TRBV6-3
CASRTPRTSGPHYEQYF
TGTGCCAGCAGGACCCCGAGGACTAGCGGGCCCCATTACGAGCAGTACTTC
>.|TRBJ2-7|.|TRBV30
CAWSVDGSGEQYF
TGTGCCTGGAGTGTGGATGGTTCGGGCGAGCAGTACTTC
>TRBD1|TRBJ1-4|once|TRBV7-9
CASSAGQEGEKLFF
TGTGCCAGCAGCGCGGGACAGGAAGGTGAAAAACTGTTTTTT
>.|TRBJ2-6|.|TRBV28
CASSLEVSLSGANVLTF
TGTGCCAGCAGTTTAGAGGTCTCGCTCTCTGGGGCCAACGTCCTGACTTTC
>TRBD1|TRBJ2-5|.|TRBV6-1
CAPRTGQETQYF
TGTGCCCCCCGGACAGGGCAAGAGACCCAGTACTTC
>.|TRBJ2-7|.|TRBV30
CAWTQGTYEQYF
TGTGCCTGGACTCAGGGGACCTACGAGCAGTACTTC
>.|TRBJ2-1|.|TRBV4-1
CASSQVSSPSSYNEQFF
TGCGCCAGCAGCCAAGTCTCTAGCCCCAGTTCCTACAATGAGCAGTTCTTC
>.|TRBJ2-3|.|TRBV29-1
CSVSPLALTTDTQYF
TGCAGCGTCTCTCCACTAGCCCTCACCACAGATACGCAGTATTTT